This is a list of T cell receptor beta chains from one sample in a study of blood T cell repertoires in COVID-19. TCRdb keeps only in-frame clones here, not all; method: immunoSEQ multiplex PCR. The table has a few hundred thousand clones, about 89% seen once; the top ten hold about 0.8%. The sequenced sample was peripheral blood. The receptors were gathered from a man in his thirties or forties with acute or convalescent COVID-19. CDR3s include the opening cysteine and the closing phenylalanine or tryptophan. A D gene is named only where the DNA matches it firmly. Clone size is given for some rows only: seen once, a few or many times, or a class if the clone is expanded.

>TRBJ1-1|NA|few|TRBV3-1/TRBV3-2
CASSPSGNTEAFF
TGTGCCAGCAGCCCCAGTGGCAACACTGAAGCTTTCTTT
>TRBJ2-1|TRBD2|few|TRBV7-8
CASSLAREGYNEQFF
TGTGCCAGCAGCTTAGCCCGGGAGGGATACAATGAGCAGTTCTTC
>TRBJ1-5|TRBD1|NA|TRBV19
CASRPGQFQPQHF
TGTGCCAGTAGACCGGGACAGTTCCAGCCCCAGCATTTT
>TRBJ2-2|NA|NA|TRBV3-1/TRBV3-2
CASSQEIAANTGELFF
TGTGCCAGCAGCCAAGAAATAGCTGCGAACACCGGGGAGCTGTTTTTT
>TRBJ2-1|NA|NA|TRBV7-3
CASSLAANNEQFF
TGTGCCAGCAGCTTAGCGGCTAACAATGAGCAGTTCTTC
>TRBJ1-5|TRBD1|NA|TRBV23-1
CASSPDRVGQPQHF
TGCGCCAGCAGCCCGGACAGGGTGGGACAGCCCCAGCATTTT
>TRBJ1-5|NA|few|TRBV4-1
CASSQDPGQPQHF
TGCGCCAGCAGCCAAGATCCGGGTCAGCCCCAGCATTTT
>TRBJ2-2|TRBD2|NA|TRBV7-9
CASSLGTSGLSGELFF
TGTGCCAGCAGCCTCGGTACTAGCGGGTTATCCGGGGAGCTGTTTTTT
>TRBJ1-1|NA|once|TRBV18
CASSTIHGLNANTEAFF
TGTGCCAGCTCAACAATCCATGGGCTTAATGCCAATACTGAAGCTTTCTTT
>TRBJ1-5|NA|NA|TRBV30
CAWNGQGNQPQHF
TGTGCCTGGAACGGTCAGGGTAATCAGCCCCAGCATTTT